This T cell receptor beta chain was captured by sequencing in a study of blood T cell repertoires in COVID-19. On the study more broadly: Nucleic acid was either cDNA or gDNA, and it came from T cells, B-cell-depleted T cells, or PBMCs.

Original processing notes: Estimation of nucleated cell counts relied on the amplification of reference gene primers. Sequenced by immunoSEQ multiplex PCR; TCRdb stores in-frame clones only, minus some. Clone size and the V and J calls come from that table; the DNA yielded D and trimming. There are just under 250,000 clones in the sample; approximately 90% occur only once, and roughly 3.7% lies in the top ten. With V trimmed by 5 bases and J by 7 bases, 18 bases remained unmatched. From germline, CDR1 is MDHEN and CDR2 SYDVKM. The CDR3 extends over 18 amino acids. What was sequenced was PBMCs or T cells enriched from blood (not recorded which). The TCR was taken from a woman between 25 and 40 years old who had recovered from COVID-19. This chain joins TRBV28 and TRBJ2-2; 8 bases are shared with TRBD2. The CDR3 is CASSPLSFGLAMIGELFF. For the CDR3, the DNA is TGTGCCAGCAGTCCGCTGAGCTTTGGACTAGCAATGATCGGGGAGCTGTTTTTT.